This T cell receptor (beta chain) is drawn from a study of regulatory T cells in long-lasting Graves disease. Study-level information: Persistent Graves' disease required over 5 years of antithyroid drugs and positive TSH receptor antibodies. Whole-study findings and limits: Repertoires from persistent disease leaned toward TRBV28, TRBJ1-2 and TRBJ2-5.

The V gene's germline CDR1 is LNHNV and CDR2 YYDKDF (reference sequence). CDR3 length: 15 residues. V was cut by 0 bases and J by 1 base, with 9 bases left in between. Noted time point: persistent/refractory GD, antithyroid drugs over 5 years with positive TRAb. The authors made the TCR library using RNA they extracted from PBMCs. The guidelines of the American Thyroid Association were the basis for diagnosing Graves' disease. Patients of an endocrinology department in Xi'an, China, were included. This clonotype was observed at least ten times. Its antigen is still unknown. Through Arm-PCR of CDR3 regions and iRepertoire HTBI primers, TCR beta libraries were built. Via MiXCR, TCRdb re-called the multiplex PCR reads, giving one row per CDR3 protein. The sample lists about 450,000 distinct CDR3 sequences, about 20% occurring once.

This chain connects TRBV15 to TRBJ1-1, with D perhaps matching TRBD1 (5 bases). The sample in question was peripheral blood mononuclear cells (PBMCs), obtained when the disease was refractory, from a patient treated with antithyroid drugs. The sequence came from a female donor with Graves disease. Written as DNA, the CDR3 is TGTGCCACCAGCAGAGACGACAGCCAGAACACTGAAGCTTTCTTT. Protein sequence: CATSRDDSQNTEAFF.